This is a list of T cell receptor beta chains from one sample in a study of metastatic and nonmetastatic thyroid tumors. TCRdb reanalyzed the PCR reads via MiXCR. The sample has about 15,000 clones, roughly a quarter seen once. Material for sequencing was tumor tissue. These receptors were collected from a female donor with papillary thyroid cancer or a benign thyroid nodule (not recorded which). Some clones in this sample may be carry-over from other donors' samples. The CDR3 runs from the conserved cysteine through the conserved F or W. Each record gives: J gene, V gene, clone size, D gene, CDR3 protein, CDR3 DNA. The D gene is left open where the match is weak. Only some rows state a clone size, as once, few, many or a class for expanded clones.

J gene: TRBJ2-7
V gene: TRBV11-3
clone size: NA
D gene: NA
CDR3 protein: CASSFDFYEQYF
CDR3 DNA: TGTGCCAGCAGCTTTGACTTCTACGAGCAGTACTTC

J gene: TRBJ2-7
V gene: TRBV5-4
clone size: NA
D gene: TRBD2
CDR3 protein: CASSRGTSGSYEQYF
CDR3 DNA: TGTGCCAGCAGCCGGGGGACTAGCGGATCCTACGAGCAGTACTTC

J gene: TRBJ1-4
V gene: TRBV19
clone size: many
D gene: NA
CDR3 protein: CASSMEGGTTNEKLFF
CDR3 DNA: TGTGCCAGTAGTATGGAAGGCGGGACGACTAATGAAAAACTGTTTTTT

J gene: TRBJ1-1
V gene: TRBV25-1
clone size: medium-sized
D gene: TRBD1
CDR3 protein: CASKHPGTGGTEAFF
CDR3 DNA: TGTGCCAGCAAACACCCCGGGACAGGGGGAACTGAAGCTTTCTTT

J gene: TRBJ2-7
V gene: TRBV11-2
clone size: medium-sized
D gene: NA
CDR3 protein: CASSLVPTGRGEQYF
CDR3 DNA: TGTGCCAGCAGCTTAGTCCCGACTGGGCGAGGCGAGCAGTACTTC

J gene: TRBJ1-1
V gene: TRBV18
clone size: many
D gene: NA
CDR3 protein: CASSPPNGNTEAFF
CDR3 DNA: TGTGCCAGCTCACCACCTAATGGAAACACTGAAGCTTTCTTT

J gene: TRBJ2-7
V gene: TRBV20-1
clone size: NA
D gene: TRBD2
CDR3 protein: CSAGTSGAYEQYF
CDR3 DNA: TGCAGTGCTGGGACTAGCGGAGCCTACGAGCAGTACTTC

J gene: TRBJ1-2
V gene: TRBV7-2
clone size: many
D gene: NA
CDR3 protein: CASVEGGRNYGYTF
CDR3 DNA: TGTGCCAGCGTAGAGGGGGGCAGAAACTATGGCTACACCTTC

J gene: TRBJ1-1
V gene: TRBV12-5
clone size: few
D gene: NA
CDR3 protein: CASGPRTEAFF
CDR3 DNA: TGTGCTAGTGGCCCTCGGACTGAAGCTTTCTTT

J gene: TRBJ1-1
V gene: TRBV6-1
clone size: NA
D gene: TRBD1
CDR3 protein: CAGSDRATEAFF
CDR3 DNA: TGTGCCGGCTCAGACAGGGCGACTGAAGCTTTCTTT